A selection of T cell receptor beta chains follows, all from one sample in a study of blood T cell repertoires in COVID-19. The repertoire was sequenced with immunoSEQ multiplex PCR; TCRdb's copy has only in-frame clones and lacks some. The sample records more than 200,000 clones, more than 70% being singletons. Sequencing was carried out using peripheral blood. These receptors were obtained from a woman in her forties or fifties with acute or convalescent COVID-19. The CDR3 runs from the conserved cysteine through the conserved F or W. The D gene is left open where the match is weak. A row's size may be missing; if present it is once, few, many or a size class.

DNA: TGTGCCAGCAGGCCGACAGGGGGGACTATCGCCCTCCACTTT
CDR3: CASRPTGGTIALHF
D: TRBD1
size: many
V: TRBV27
J: TRBJ1-6

DNA: TGTGCCAGCAGCTTAGATGCAGGTCAGCCCCAGCATTTT
CDR3: CASSLDAGQPQHF
D: -
size: -
V: TRBV7-9
J: TRBJ1-5

DNA: TGTGCCAGCAGCCAAGATATGTTAGGGCGGGATTCCTACGAGCAGTACTTC
CDR3: CASSQDMLGRDSYEQYF
D: -
size: -
V: TRBV4-2
J: TRBJ2-7

DNA: TGTGCCAGCAGCTTAGATACAGGGGGCGGGCAGTACTTC
CDR3: CASSLDTGGGQYF
D: TRBD1
size: -
V: TRBV7-8
J: TRBJ2-7

DNA: TGTGCCAGCTCACCAGGAAGACAGGGAAGCTCACCCCTCCACTTT
CDR3: CASSPGRQGSSPLHF
D: TRBD1
size: few
V: TRBV18
J: TRBJ1-6

DNA: TGCGCCAGCAGCCAAGTAGGACTAGCATCCTACAATGAGCAGTTCTTC
CDR3: CASSQVGLASYNEQFF
D: TRBD2
size: -
V: TRBV4-1
J: TRBJ2-1

DNA: TGTGCCAGCAGTTGGACGACGGGGGGTGGCTACACCTTC
CDR3: CASSWTTGGGYTF
D: -
size: -
V: TRBV6-5
J: TRBJ1-2

DNA: TGTGCCAGCAGTTACCTCGACACGAGCACCTACGAGCAGTACTTC
CDR3: CASSYLDTSTYEQYF
D: -
size: -
V: TRBV6-6
J: TRBJ2-7

DNA: TGTGCCAGTAGCCCGGGGACAGGGGTGTACGAGCAGTACTTC
CDR3: CASSPGTGVYEQYF
D: TRBD1
size: -
V: TRBV19
J: TRBJ2-7

DNA: TGCGCCAGCAGCTTGAACTCTAGGGAGACCGGGGAGCTGTTTTTT
CDR3: CASSLNSRETGELFF
D: -
size: -
V: TRBV5-1
J: TRBJ2-2

DNA: TGTGCCACCAGTGACTCCGGGACAGGGGCCCCTGGGGCCAACGTCCTGACTTTC
CDR3: CATSDSGTGAPGANVLTF
D: TRBD1
size: -
V: TRBV24-1
J: TRBJ2-6

DNA: TGTGCCAGCAGTACCCCGACACTTTACACTGAAGCTTTCTTT
CDR3: CASSTPTLYTEAFF
D: -
size: -
V: TRBV6-6
J: TRBJ1-1

DNA: TGTGCCAGTAGTCCGAATCACTACGAGTGGCAGTACTTC
CDR3: CASSPNHYEWQYF
D: -
size: -
V: TRBV19
J: TRBJ2-7

DNA: TGTGCCAGCAGTGACTCTAGACACCGGACAGACAATCAGCCCCAGCATTTT
CDR3: CASSDSRHRTDNQPQHF
D: -
size: -
V: TRBV6-4
J: TRBJ1-5

DNA: TGCAGCGTTGAAGCTAGCGGGACGGGAACCGGGGAGCTGTTTTTT
CDR3: CSVEASGTGTGELFF
D: TRBD2
size: -
V: TRBV29-1
J: TRBJ2-2

DNA: TGTGCCAGCAGTGCCGGGACTTATAGCAATCAGCCCCAGCATTTT
CDR3: CASSAGTYSNQPQHF
D: -
size: -
V: TRBV2
J: TRBJ1-5

DNA: TGTGCCAGTAGTATCGGGGTAGCTTGGACAGATACGCAGTATTTT
CDR3: CASSIGVAWTDTQYF
D: -
size: once
V: TRBV19
J: TRBJ2-3

DNA: TGTGCCAGCAGCTTACAACGGGGAACTAGCACAGATACGCAGTATTTT
CDR3: CASSLQRGTSTDTQYF
D: -
size: -
V: TRBV7-2
J: TRBJ2-3

DNA: TGTGCCAGTAGTATAGGAGACTCCCGCTCCTACGAGCAGTACTTC
CDR3: CASSIGDSRSYEQYF
D: -
size: -
V: TRBV19
J: TRBJ2-7

DNA: TGCAGCGTTGAAGCCACGGGGGGTACCCGGTACGAGCAGTACTTC
CDR3: CSVEATGGTRYEQYF
D: TRBD2
size: -
V: TRBV29-1
J: TRBJ2-7

DNA: TGTGCCAGCACCAAGCGGACAGTAGGTGGCAATGAGCAGTTCTTC
CDR3: CASTKRTVGGNEQFF
D: -
size: -
V: TRBV27
J: TRBJ2-1

DNA: TGTGCCAGCAGCATACAGAGGAACACTGAAGCTTTCTTT
CDR3: CASSIQRNTEAFF
D: -
size: -
V: TRBV14
J: TRBJ1-1

DNA: TGTGCCAGCAGTCGCCTCCGACAGGAACGCTCTGGGGCCAACGTCCTGACTTTC
CDR3: CASSRLRQERSGANVLTF
D: -
size: -
V: TRBV5-6
J: TRBJ2-6

DNA: TGTGCCTGGAGAGACGGGGGAGATACGCAGTATTTT
CDR3: CAWRDGGDTQYF
D: -
size: -
V: TRBV30
J: TRBJ2-3

DNA: TGTGCCAGCAGCTTAGTGGGCAGAGTTTCTGGAAACACCATATATTTT
CDR3: CASSLVGRVSGNTIYF
D: -
size: once
V: TRBV7-8
J: TRBJ1-3

DNA: TGTGCCAGCTCCGGGAATTCGGGGCCCCAGCATTTT
CDR3: CASSGNSGPQHF
D: -
size: -
V: TRBV3-1/TRBV3-2
J: TRBJ1-5

DNA: TGTGCCAGCAGCCTGGGGACCCGGACAGGGGGGTTCTACGAGCAGTACTTC
CDR3: CASSLGTRTGGFYEQYF
D: TRBD1
size: -
V: TRBV7-2
J: TRBJ2-7